The 17 T cell receptor beta chains below come from one sample, sequenced in a study of cytomegalovirus exposure and HLA in healthy donors. The PCR employed 60 Vbeta primers together with 13 Jbeta primers. Generated by immunoSEQ multiplex PCR, the TCRdb table keeps only in-frame clones and is missing some. Here the sample spans 130,000 or so clones, 80% being singletons. Sequences were obtained from PBMCs. Receptor source: a man younger than 40 in good health and CMV-seronegative.

The rearrangement joins TRBV4-1 to TRBJ1-4; the match to TRBD1 covers 10 bases. Per germline, CDR1 MGHRA and CDR2 YSYEKL. The length of the CDR3 is 15 residues. J lost 10 bases, V lost 2 bases, and 7 bases had no gene match. The CDR3, as DNA: TGCGCCAGCAGCCAACCGGGACAGGGGACGGGAAAACTGTTTTTT. Amino acid sequence: CASSQPGQGTGKLFF.

The CDR3: CASSLVGGGGNEQFF. The DNA of the CDR3 is TGTGCCAGCAGCTTAGTGGGCGGGGGGGGGAATGAGCAGTTCTTC. The chain carries TRBV7-3 and TRBJ2-1; 9 bases align to TRBD2. Germline V gene lookup returns CDR1 SGHTA and CDR2 FQGTGA. The J segment lost 7 bases and the V segment lost 2 bases, leaving 6 bases of the junction unmatched. The CDR3 length is 15 residues.

The chain employs TRBV7-3 and TRBJ1-1, with 7 bases matching TRBD1. Germline V CDR1 and CDR2: SGHTA, FQGTGA. CDR3 length: 15 amino acids. With 5 bases clipped from V and 0 bases from J, the junction kept 6 bases outside the gene matches. The CDR3 nucleotides read TGTGCCAGCAGCCCCACGGGACAGATGAACACTGAAGCTTTCTTT. Protein sequence: CASSPTGQMNTEAFF.

This chain joins TRBV6-1 and TRBJ2-5; the D is unclear. V was clipped by 6 bases and J by 2 bases, with 10 bases between them. This CDR3 contains 13 residues. Germline assignment: CDR1 MNHNS and CDR2 SASEGT. The CDR3 sequence: CASRPGTQETQYF. The CDR3 region has the DNA TGTGCCAGCAGGCCAGGTACACAAGAGACCCAGTACTTC.

The rearrangement joins TRBV28 to TRBJ2-6; 7 bases map to TRBD2. The germline V gene encodes CDR1 MDHEN and CDR2 SYDVKM. Germline trimming cut 6 bases from V and 2 bases from J; bases unmatched to any gene: 4. The CDR3 sequence is 15 residues long. CDR3 in DNA: TGTGCCAGCAGCATGGGGGGGACTGGGGCCAACGTCCTGACTTTC. It translates to CASSMGGTGANVLTF.

The chain uses TRBV19 and TRBJ2-7, with TRBD2 as a possible D gene (5 bases). Trimming stripped 9 bases from V and 5 bases from J, with 20 bases between. There are 14 residues in the CDR3. The germline V gene has CDR1 LNHDA and CDR2 SQIVND (reference sequence). The CDR3 reads CASRPRDKVNEQYF. The CDR3 DNA follows: TGTGCCAGCCGGCCGAGGGATAAAGTCAACGAGCAGTACTTC.

The V and J genes are TRBV7-9 and TRBJ2-3, with TRBD2 matching over 10 bases. This CDR3 contains 15 residues. Germline values: CDR1 SEHNR, CDR2 FQNEAQ (reference sequence). The V segment lost 6 bases and the J segment 2 bases; nucleotides outside the gene matches: 5. The CDR3 sequence: CASRNLAGDTDTQYF. The CDR3, as DNA: TGTGCCAGCAGAAATCTAGCGGGGGACACAGATACGCAGTATTTT.

This chain connects TRBV19 to TRBJ2-1; 11 nucleotides agree with TRBD2. CDR3 length equals 15 residues. With V trimmed by 4 bases and J by 2 bases, 1 base remained unmatched. CDR1 LNHDA and CDR2 SQIVND come from the germline V gene (reference sequence). CDR3 in amino acids: CASSTTSGTYNEQFF. The CDR3 region has the DNA TGTGCCAGTAGTACGACTAGCGGGACCTACAATGAGCAGTTCTTC.

The chain uses TRBV4-3 and TRBJ2-3; TRBD1 might be the D (5 bases). Trimming stripped 0 bases from V and 4 bases from J, with 5 bases between. Germline CDR1 and CDR2: LGHNA and YSLEER. This CDR3 is 13 amino acids long. DNA for the CDR3: TGCGCCAGCAGCCAAGAAGGGGCAGATACGCAGTATTTT. Translated: CASSQEGADTQYF.

The gene calls are TRBV9 and TRBJ2-1, with 9 bases fitting TRBD1. Germline loops: CDR1 SGDLS, CDR2 YYNGEE. After removal of 2 bases from V and 0 bases from J, the junction contained 0 bases not matched to a gene. The CDR3 length is 15 residues. The CDR3 reads CASSVTGGSYNEQFF. The DNA for the CDR3 is TGTGCCAGCAGCGTGACAGGGGGCTCCTACAATGAGCAGTTCTTC.

The V gene is TRBV21-1, the J gene TRBJ2-1; the table's TRBD2 call for D was not verified on the DNA. TRBV21-1 is flagged as a pseudogene. The CDR3 runs 11 residues. The CDR3 here is CASSPRDEQFF. Written as DNA, the CDR3 is TGTGCCAGCAGCCCCCGGGATGAGCAGTTCTTC.

This clone was seen just once. V and J are TRBV5-6 and TRBJ2-7; 8 bases align to TRBD1. J lost 7 bases, V lost 1 base, and 10 bases had no gene match. Germline values: CDR1 SGHDT, CDR2 YYEEEE. CDR3 length equals 15 residues. The DNA of the CDR3 is TGTGCCAGCAGCTTGAGGTGGACAGGGCCCAGGGAGCAGTACTTC. It yields the protein CASSLRWTGPREQYF.

The V and J genes are TRBV28 and TRBJ1-2, with 7 bases matching TRBD1. Germline CDR1 and CDR2: MDHEN and SYDVKM. Germline trimming cut 7 bases from V and 2 bases from J; bases unmatched to any gene: 13. This CDR3 comprises 16 residues. The CDR3 reads CASKPLGAGGNYGYTF. CDR3 DNA sequence: TGTGCCAGCAAACCCTTGGGGGCAGGGGGGAACTATGGCTACACCTTC.

The rearrangement joins TRBV6-5 to TRBJ2-5, with 7 bases that match TRBD2. Judging by the DNA end, TRBJ2-7 fits better; the J call may be wrong. The CDR3 spans 15 residues. From germline, CDR1 is MNHEY and CDR2 SVGAGI. CDR3 nucleotide sequence: TGTGCCAGCAGTTCCGGTGGAGCGGGACTCTACGAGCAGTACTTC. This encodes CASSSGGAGLYEQYF.

This clone was seen more than once but under ten times. The chain recombines TRBV7-6 with TRBJ2-2; maybe TRBD1 (5 bases). The CDR3 is 15 residues long. The germline V and J ends were trimmed by 2 bases and 1 base, with 8 bases remaining between them. In germline, CDR1 is SGHVS, CDR2 FNYEAQ. The DNA for the CDR3 is TGTGCCAGCAGCTTACAACAGGTGAACACCGGGGAGCTGTTTTTT. Its translation is CASSLQQVNTGELFF.

This clone was counted once. The rearrangement joins TRBV13 to TRBJ2-7; D is perhaps TRBD2 (6 bases). Germline V gene sequence: CDR1 PRHDT, CDR2 FYEKMQ (reference sequence). V lost 0 bases and J 5 bases, leaving 8 bases between the germline ends. This CDR3 is 13 amino acids long. DNA for the CDR3: TGTGCCAGCAGCTTAGGGGGGGGTGACGAGCAGTACTTC. It codes for CASSLGGGDEQYF.

This chain connects TRBV2 to TRBJ2-5, with D possibly matching TRBD1 (5 bases). The V gene's germline CDR1 is SNHLY and CDR2 FYNNEI. Trimming took 7 bases from V and 1 from J, leaving 13 bases between them. The CDR3 covers 14 residues. This CDR3 is CASNNDRGQETQYF. CDR3 in DNA: TGTGCCAGCAACAATGATAGGGGCCAAGAGACCCAGTACTTC.